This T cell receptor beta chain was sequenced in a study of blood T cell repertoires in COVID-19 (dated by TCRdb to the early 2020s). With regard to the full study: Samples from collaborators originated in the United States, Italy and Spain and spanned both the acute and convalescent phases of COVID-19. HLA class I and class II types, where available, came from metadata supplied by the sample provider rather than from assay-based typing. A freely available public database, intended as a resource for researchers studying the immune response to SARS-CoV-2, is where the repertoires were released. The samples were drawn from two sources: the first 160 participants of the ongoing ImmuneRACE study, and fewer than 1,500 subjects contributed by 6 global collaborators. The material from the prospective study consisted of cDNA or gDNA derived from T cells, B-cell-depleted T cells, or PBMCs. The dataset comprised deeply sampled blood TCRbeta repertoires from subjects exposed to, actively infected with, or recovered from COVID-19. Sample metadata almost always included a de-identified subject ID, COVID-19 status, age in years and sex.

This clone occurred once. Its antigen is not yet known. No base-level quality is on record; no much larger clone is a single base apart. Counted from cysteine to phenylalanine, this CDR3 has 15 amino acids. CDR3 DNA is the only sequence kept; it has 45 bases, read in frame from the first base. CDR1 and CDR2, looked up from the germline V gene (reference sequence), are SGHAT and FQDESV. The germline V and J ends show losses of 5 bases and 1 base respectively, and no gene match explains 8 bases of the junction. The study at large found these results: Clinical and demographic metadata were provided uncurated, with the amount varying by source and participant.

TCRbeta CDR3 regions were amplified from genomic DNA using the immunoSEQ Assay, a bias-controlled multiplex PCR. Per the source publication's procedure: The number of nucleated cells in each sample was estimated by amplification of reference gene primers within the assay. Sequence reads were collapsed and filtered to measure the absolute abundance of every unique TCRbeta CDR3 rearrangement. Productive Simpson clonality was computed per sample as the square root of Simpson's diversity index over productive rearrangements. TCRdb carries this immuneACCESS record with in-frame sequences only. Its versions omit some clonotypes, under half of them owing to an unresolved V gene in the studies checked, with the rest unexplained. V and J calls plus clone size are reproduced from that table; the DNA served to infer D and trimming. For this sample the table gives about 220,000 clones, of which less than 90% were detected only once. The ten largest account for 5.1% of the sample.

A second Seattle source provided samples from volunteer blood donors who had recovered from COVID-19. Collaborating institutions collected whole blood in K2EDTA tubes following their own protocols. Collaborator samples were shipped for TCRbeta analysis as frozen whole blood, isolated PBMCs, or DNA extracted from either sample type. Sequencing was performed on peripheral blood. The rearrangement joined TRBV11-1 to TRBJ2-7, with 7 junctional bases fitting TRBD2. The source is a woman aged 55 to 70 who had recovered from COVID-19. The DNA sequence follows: TGTGCCAGCAGCCCCCTAGGGAGGGGTTCCTACGAGCAGTACTTC. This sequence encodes CASSPLGRGSYEQYF.